These 22 T cell receptor beta chains share one sample of origin, sequenced in a study of blood T cells in healthy people across ages. A sample-barcoded 5' primer and a J-beta primer mix were used in a second PCR of roughly 6 to 11 cycles. TCRdb ran MiXCR on the 5' RACE reads and lists one entry per CDR3 protein. The data hold about 730,000 distinct CDR3 sequences, with 35% to 45% observed a single time. The sequencing input was blood. Receptor source: an older woman in good health.

The J gene is TRBJ2-5, the V gene TRBV20-1; weak D call: TRBD1 (5 bases). Germline lookup yields CDR1 DFQATT and CDR2 SNEGSKA (reference sequence). Deletions cut 6 bases from V and 9 bases from J, with 11 bases between. The length of the CDR3 is 10 residues. This CDR3 reads CSALARAQYF. In DNA form, the CDR3 reads TGCAGTGCCCTCGCCAGGGCCCAGTACTTC.

This clonotype was seen repeatedly, ten times or more. The chain combines TRBV29-1 with TRBJ2-5; TRBD1 matches 7 bases. Trimming cost V 6 bases and J 4 bases; bases outside gene matches: 14. Germline V CDR1 and CDR2: SQVTM, ANQGSEA. The CDR3 covers 15 residues. The DNA for the CDR3 is TGCAGCGTGAACAGGGGTCAGGCCCTAGGAGAGACCCAGTACTTC. Its translation is CSVNRGQALGETQYF.

The V gene is TRBV9, the J gene TRBJ2-5; D ambiguous. The germline gives CDR1 SGDLS, CDR2 YYNGEE. The CDR3 sequence is 15 residues long. V dropped 1 base and J dropped 3 bases, with 13 bases sitting between them. The CDR3 nucleotides are TGTGCCAGCAGCGTAATGGAACGGGCCGAAGAGACCCAGTACTTC. Translation: CASSVMERAEETQYF.

This clonotype has a handful of counts. The chain uses TRBV20-1 and TRBJ2-5; 7 positions agree with TRBD2. V shed 1 base and J 1 base; nucleotides not matched to a gene: 3. The germline CDR1 and CDR2 sequences are DFQATT and SNEGSKA (reference sequence). The CDR3 length is 14 residues. The CDR3 DNA reads as TGCAGTGCTAGAGCGGGGGAGGGCCAAGAGACCCAGTACTTC. Translating it yields CSARAGEGQETQYF.

The rearrangement links TRBV4-3 to TRBJ2-1, with D perhaps TRBD1 (5 bases). Germline loops: CDR1 LGHNA, CDR2 YSLEER. The CDR3 spans 17 residues. V lost 0 bases, J lost 2 bases, and 14 bases lay in between. The chain's CDR3 is CASSQDKQDGPYNEQFF. The CDR3, as DNA: TGCGCCAGCAGCCAAGATAAACAGGACGGTCCCTACAATGAGCAGTTCTTC.

This clonotype was recorded a few times. V gene TRBV7-8 combines with J gene TRBJ2-1, with a possible D match to TRBD1 (8 bases). The CDR3 is made up of 16 amino acids. Germline CDR1 and CDR2: SGHVS and FQNEAQ. Trimming cost V 2 bases and J 4 bases, with 15 bases left between them. CDR3 sequence reads: CASSLTGQGGYNEQFF. The CDR3 nucleotides are TGTGCCAGCAGCTTAACCGGACAGGGAGGGTACAATGAGCAGTTCTTC.

The V call is TRBV5-1, the J call TRBJ2-4, with D maybe TRBD2 (6 bases). Per germline, CDR1 SGHRS and CDR2 YFSETQ. The CDR3 has 13 amino acids. Trimming cost V 4 bases and J 8 bases, with 13 bases left between them. The CDR3 sequence: CASSGSGADIQYF. CDR3 sequence (DNA): TGCGCCAGCAGCGGCTCGGGAGCGGACATTCAGTACTTC.

This chain's CDR3 is CASSPQGRAYEQYF. The DNA for the CDR3 is TGTGCCAGCTCACCTCAGGGCCGGGCCTACGAGCAGTACTTC. The chain is built from TRBV18 and TRBJ2-7, with D possibly matching TRBD1 (5 bases). The CDR3 runs 14 residues. V was pared by 3 bases and J by 2 bases, with 11 bases between. Germline V CDR1 and CDR2: KGHSH, LQKENI.

This clonotype occurred a few times. This chain joins TRBV6-5 and TRBJ1-2; 9 bases agree with TRBD1. CDR1 and CDR2 from the germline V gene are MNHEY and SVGAGI. This CDR3 region has 19 residues. V shed 0 bases and J 7 bases; nucleotides not matched to a gene: 18. CDR3 in DNA: TGTGCCAGCAGTTACTCAAGGGACAGGGCCATCTTCGGTTCGCGTGGCTACACCTTC. It translates to CASSYSRDRAIFGSRGYTF.

This clonotype was detected only a few times. V and J are TRBV5-6 and TRBJ2-7; 12 nucleotides align to TRBD1. The better agreement between TRBJ2-5 and the DNA end casts doubt on the J call. The CDR3 is 18 residues long. CDR1 and CDR2 (germline): SGHDT, YYEEEE. The CDR3 loop is CASSFYSGQGAFGETQYF. CDR3 sequence (DNA): TGTGCCAGCAGTTTTTACTCGGGACAGGGGGCGTTCGGGGAGACCCAGTACTTC.

Only a few counts were recorded for this clonotype. This chain uses TRBV7-2 with TRBJ1-5, with D unresolved. The CDR3 sequence is 12 residues long. The germline V gene encodes CDR1 SGHTA and CDR2 FQGNSA. V gave up 3 bases and J gave up 7 bases, with 7 bases separating them. This CDR3 reads CASSLMGQPQHF. In nucleotides, the CDR3 is TGTGCCAGCAGCTTGATGGGACAGCCCCAGCATTTT.

The rearrangement links TRBV20-1 to TRBJ2-7; 10 nucleotides line up with TRBD2. Gene TRBJ2-5 matches the end of the DNA better, so the J call may be wrong. Per germline, CDR1 DFQATT and CDR2 SNEGSKA (reference sequence). The CDR3 has 14 amino acids. The CDR3: CSATSGRSVETQYF. The CDR3 nucleotides read TGCAGTGCTACTAGCGGGAGAAGTGTAGAGACCCAGTACTTC.

The rearrangement links TRBV21-1 to TRBJ2-5; the D call of TRBD1 is as the table states it, not checked on the DNA. TRBV21-1 is a known pseudogene. CDR3 length: 16 amino acids. CDR3 sequence reads: CASSQKLTGYQETQYF. CDR3 nucleotides: TGTGCCAGCAGCCAGAAATTGACAGGCTACCAAGAGACCCAGTACTTC.

This clonotype was seen repeatedly, ten times or more. V usage is TRBV20-1 and J usage is TRBJ2-7, with TRBD2 matching over 11 bases. This CDR3 has 14 residues. J lost 7 bases, V lost 1 base, and 6 bases had no gene match. CDR1 and CDR2 from the germline V gene are DFQATT and SNEGSKA (reference sequence). CDR3 amino acids: CSARGGLAGAEQYF. CDR3 in DNA: TGCAGTGCTAGAGGAGGACTAGCGGGTGCGGAGCAGTACTTC.

The CDR3 DNA reads TGTGCCAGCAGTGGGGGACCGAACACTGAAGCTTTCTTT. It encodes CASSGGPNTEAFF. The rearrangement links TRBV12-3 or TRBV12-4 to TRBJ1-1; a possible D gene is TRBD1 (5 bases). The CDR3 has 13 residues. Trimming removed 5 bases at V and 1 base at J, with 8 bases between.

This clonotype was detected a few times. V is TRBV5-6 and J is TRBJ2-3; the D gene is possibly TRBD2 (5 bases). Germline V gives CDR1 SGHDT, CDR2 YYEEEE. V lost 6 bases, J lost 0 bases, and 20 bases lay in between. The CDR3 sequence is 17 residues long. The CDR3 sequence: CASNTRHQTFSTDTQYF. CDR3 coding DNA: TGTGCCAGCAACACTAGACACCAAACCTTTAGCACAGATACGCAGTATTTT.

This chain links TRBV6-6 with TRBJ1-2; D not resolved. The CDR3 covers 14 residues. V was clipped by 6 bases and J by 4 bases, with 15 bases between them. The germline gives CDR1 MNHNY, CDR2 SVGAGI (reference sequence). The CDR3 loop reads CASSAAPGTYGYTF. DNA for the CDR3: TGTGCCAGCAGCGCCGCCCCGGGCACCTATGGCTACACCTTC.

The V gene is TRBV7-2, the J gene TRBJ2-7, with TRBD1 matching 7 bases. Germline assignment: CDR1 SGHTA and CDR2 FQGNSA. The CDR3 loop spans 17 amino acids. The V gene end was trimmed by 5 bases and the J gene end by 0 bases; junction bases not matched to a gene: 13. The CDR3 DNA is TGTGCCAGCAGCCGAACAGGGGCCCGGTTGAGCTCCTACGAGCAGTACTTC. The encoded protein is CASSRTGARLSSYEQYF.

This chain joins TRBV20-1 and TRBJ2-4, with D tentatively TRBD2 (5 bases). The CDR3 has 16 residues. Germline V gene data show CDR1 as DFQATT and CDR2 as SNEGSKA (reference sequence). Trimming removed 5 bases at V and 0 bases at J, with 17 bases between. The CDR3 DNA follows: TGCAGTGCTGTTCCCCCAGAGGGCTTAGCCAAAAACATTCAGTACTTC. Translating gives CSAVPPEGLAKNIQYF.

This chain uses TRBV6-6 with TRBJ2-3; D uncertain. The germline V gene has CDR1 MNHNY and CDR2 SVGAGI (reference sequence). Trimming removed 2 bases from V and 0 bases from J, with 6 bases in between. The CDR3 spans 14 residues. The CDR3 reads CASSYNPSTDTQYF. The CDR3 nucleotides read TGTGCCAGCAGTTACAACCCGAGCACAGATACGCAGTATTTT.

This chain joins TRBV12-5 and TRBJ2-1; D tentatively fits TRBD1 or TRBD2 (5 bases each). Between the trimmed V and J ends, which lost 5 bases and 3 bases, there was a span of 14 bases. The CDR3 sequence is 15 residues long. From germline, CDR1 is LGHNT and CDR2 FRNRAP. The CDR3 sequence is CASGPEGKGYNEQFF. CDR3 nucleotide sequence: TGTGCTAGTGGTCCTGAGGGGAAGGGCTACAATGAGCAGTTCTTC.

This clonotype occurred a few times. This chain joins TRBV5-5 and TRBJ2-7; TRBD2 matches 8 bases. CDR3 length: 15 amino acids. Germline V gene sequence: CDR1 SGHKS, CDR2 YYEKEE (reference sequence). The V and J ends lost 0 bases and 5 bases, in that order; junction bases with no gene match: 7. As DNA, the CDR3 is TGTGCCAGCAGCTTGGCCGGGAGGGTAATGGACGAGCAGTACTTC. It is translated as CASSLAGRVMDEQYF.